These 9 T cell receptor beta chains originate from one sample sequenced in a study of blood T cell repertoires in COVID-19. Sequencing was performed with immunoSEQ multiplex PCR; in TCRdb, only in-frame clones are kept and a portion is missing. The sample carries about 220,000 clones, around 86% recorded once. Sequenced sample: peripheral blood. Every receptor here comes from a woman aged 80 or over with COVID-19, enrolled during active disease.

The V and J genes are TRBV19 and TRBJ1-3; D not resolved. Trimming left V 3 bases short and J 6 bases short, with 12 bases between. There are 14 residues in the CDR3. Germline V gives CDR1 LNHDA, CDR2 SQIVND (reference sequence). Written as DNA, the CDR3 is TGTGCCAGTAGTATGAACGGCCGACAAAACACCATATATTTT. Protein: CASSMNGRQNTIYF. Drawing the rest from reference TRBV19 and TRBJ1-3, the complete variable domain is DGGITQSPKYLFRKEGQNVTLSCEQNLNHDAMYWYRQDPGQGLRLIYYSQIVNDFQKGDIAEGYSVSREKKESFPLTVTSAQKNPTAFYLCASSMNGRQNTIYFGEGSWLTVV.

The chain is built from TRBV4-1 and TRBJ2-4, with a possible D match to TRBD1 (6 bases). Deletions cut 1 base from V and 0 bases from J, with 10 bases between. The CDR3 runs to 16 residues. Germline lookup yields CDR1 MGHRA and CDR2 YSYEKL. CDR3 in amino acids: CASSQGTDLAKNIQYF. The CDR3 DNA reads as TGCGCCAGCAGCCAAGGGACAGATCTAGCCAAAAACATTCAGTACTTC.

The V call is TRBV7-2, the J call TRBJ2-2; 8 positions match TRBD2. V was pared by 5 bases and J by 0 bases, with 5 bases of the junction left unmatched. The CDR3 totals 16 residues. The germline CDR1 and CDR2 sequences are SGHTA and FQGNSA. CDR3 coding DNA: TGTGCCAGCAGCCCTCTAGCGGGCACGAACACCGGGGAGCTGTTTTTT. This encodes CASSPLAGTNTGELFF.

The V gene is TRBV11-2, the J gene TRBJ1-2; 9 nucleotides agree with TRBD1. Germline assignment: CDR1 SGHAT and CDR2 FQNNGV. V lost 5 bases, J lost 3 bases, and 13 bases stayed unmatched. There are 17 residues in the CDR3. This CDR3 reads CASSRGTGLKQDYGYTF. The CDR3 DNA reads TGTGCCAGCAGCCGAGGGACAGGGCTTAAACAGGACTATGGCTACACCTTC.

The genes are TRBV13 and TRBJ1-4, with D possibly TRBD1 on 5 matching bases. Looked up from germline, CDR1 is PRHDT and CDR2 is FYEKMQ (reference sequence). Trimming took off 2 bases at V and 3 bases at J, with 10 bases between the two ends. This CDR3 region has 15 residues. As DNA, the CDR3 is TGTGCCAGCAGCTTATCAGGGTCAGCTAATGAAAAACTGTTTTTT. As protein: CASSLSGSANEKLFF.

The chain combines TRBV27 with TRBJ1-6, with TRBD1 matching over 7 bases. CDR1 MNHEY and CDR2 SMNVEV come from the germline V gene (reference sequence). V gave up 2 bases and J gave up 6 bases; unmatched junction bases: 10. The CDR3 length is 17 residues. CDR3 loop: CASSLGSMTGSNSPLHF. CDR3 nucleotide sequence: TGTGCCAGCAGTTTAGGGAGCATGACAGGGAGTAATTCACCCCTCCACTTT.

This clone has more than one count but fewer than ten. V and J are TRBV7-2 and TRBJ1-6; TRBD1 is a possible D gene (6 bases). The CDR3 has 14 amino acids. The V end was cut by 3 bases, the J end by 8 bases, with 11 bases between. The germline CDR1 and CDR2 sequences are SGHTA and FQGNSA. Here the CDR3 DNA reads TGTGCCAGCAGCTTTCGAGGGGGGGATTCACCCCTCCACTTT. Encoded protein: CASSFRGGDSPLHF.

J is TRBJ2-2 and V is TRBV19; 9 bases fit TRBD2. With V trimmed by 4 bases and J by 7 bases, 13 bases remained unmatched. Germline CDR1 LNHDA, CDR2 SQIVND (reference sequence). The CDR3 contains 17 residues. The CDR3 region is CASSKARASGTSGELFF. The CDR3 bases are TGTGCCAGTAGTAAGGCGCGGGCTAGCGGGACCAGCGGGGAGCTGTTTTTT.

The chain recombines TRBV18 with TRBJ1-1; 9 positions agree with TRBD1. The J segment lost 7 bases and the V segment lost 5 bases, leaving 2 bases of the junction unmatched. CDR1 is KGHSH and CDR2 is LQKENI in the germline V gene. The CDR3 extends over 12 amino acids. Here the CDR3 reads CASSATGGEAFF. The CDR3 bases are TGTGCCAGCTCAGCGACAGGGGGTGAAGCTTTCTTT.